This T cell receptor (beta chain) was captured by sequencing in a study of cytomegalovirus exposure and HLA in healthy donors. The V end lost 3 bases, the J end lost 11 bases, and 10 bases lay between the germline ends. The CDR3 extends over 11 amino acids. The V gene's germline CDR1 is MGHDK and CDR2 SYGVNS. The PCR ran on 60 Vbeta and 13 Jbeta primers. Methods used by the authors: Later reanalysis found around 84 million unique TCR beta chains, some 10 million of them shared. Method: immunoSEQ multiplex PCR; TCRdb's copy keeps in-frame clones and lacks some. That table gives V, J and clone size, and the DNA gave D and trimming. The sample lists roughly 120,000 clones, almost 75% occurring once. Points from the study as a whole: For most TCR beta V segments, an earlier analysis put the productive rate at about 90% or about 30% of the time. TCR beta chain V- and J-gene trimming was linked, in a later analysis, to a missense variant in DCLRE1C. Sequencing had likely introduced a cluster of highly shared sequence variants as an artifact.

Details on this clone: Antigen unknown.

This sequence was found in a man aged 35-49 years in good health and CMV-seronegative. Material: PBMCs. The chain carries TRBV25-1 and TRBJ1-1; the D is unclear. The CDR3 sequence is CASSDSVLAFF. In nucleotides, the CDR3 is TGTGCCAGCAGTGATTCCGTTTTGGCTTTCTTT.